Given below is one TCR beta chain in context. What it binds is unknown. The data are from a study of cytomegalovirus exposure and HLA in healthy donors. Broader study findings: High sensitivity and specificity were reportedly achieved when the classifier diagnosed cytomegalovirus status.

V was clipped by 4 bases and J by 5 bases; unmatched bases: 11. The germline gives CDR1 SQVTM, CDR2 ANQGSEA. The CDR3 totals 16 residues. The PCR ran on 60 Vbeta and 13 Jbeta primers. TCRdb's table, derived via immunoSEQ multiplex PCR, lists solely in-frame clones and lacks some. The sample includes about 130,000 clones, approximately 82% of them seen just once. What was sequenced was PBMCs. The origin of this receptor is a man between 18 and 35 years old in good health and CMV-seropositive. The V call is TRBV29-1, the J call TRBJ2-3, with TRBD2 matching over 11 bases. CDR3 residues: CSVGSVAGGSRDTQYF. CDR3 coding DNA: TGCAGCGTTGGTTCGGTAGCGGGGGGGAGTCGAGATACGCAGTATTTT.